What follows are 24 T cell receptor beta chains derived from one specimen sequenced in a study of blood T cell repertoires in COVID-19. Produced via immunoSEQ multiplex PCR; TCRdb's table is partial and in-frame only. Of about 26,000 clones listed, around two thirds are singletons. Sequenced input: peripheral blood. All receptors come from a man between 60 and 75 years old with active or convalescent COVID-19.

The V and J genes are TRBV11-3 and TRBJ1-5, with a tentative D call TRBD1 (5 bases). Germline assignment: CDR1 SGHNT and CDR2 YENEEA. The CDR3 runs 14 residues. The V gene lost 4 bases and the J gene lost 4 bases, with 11 bases spanning the gap. CDR3 sequence reads: CASSSGGINQPQHF. CDR3 nucleotide sequence: TGTGCCAGCAGCTCGGGGGGAATAAATCAGCCCCAGCATTTT.

This clone was observed a few times. This sequence joins TRBV21-1 and TRBJ1-5; whether TRBD1, the table's D call, matches the DNA was not checked. TRBV21-1 is classified as a pseudogene. The length of the CDR3 is 17 residues. CDR3 coding DNA: TGTGCCAGCAGCTCCACCCGGGACAGGGTAGGGGATCAGCCCCAGCATTTT. Its protein product is CASSSTRDRVGDQPQHF.

This clone has just a few counts. CDR3 residues: CASSSQQGFISGYTF. The CDR3 DNA reads TGTGCCAGCAGTTCACAACAGGGGTTTATCAGCGGCTACACCTTC. The J gene is TRBJ1-2, the V gene TRBV27; 7 bases agree with TRBD1. With 4 bases clipped from V and 8 bases from J, the junction kept 13 bases outside the gene matches. The V gene's germline CDR1 is MNHEY and CDR2 SMNVEV (reference sequence). This CDR3 contains 15 residues.

The chain couples TRBV7-2 to TRBJ1-1, with D maybe TRBD1 (6 bases). This CDR3 contains 16 residues. V was clipped by 5 bases and J by 1 base, with 17 bases between them. Per the germline V gene, CDR1 is SGHTA and CDR2 is FQGNSA. CDR3 bases: TGTGCCAGCAGCACTAGGGGGAGGGGGACGAACACTGAAGCTTTCTTT. This encodes CASSTRGRGTNTEAFF.

This chain connects TRBV3-1 (or the pseudogene TRBV3-2) to TRBJ1-1, with TRBD1 as a possible D gene (5 bases). The V and J ends lost 7 bases and 1 base respectively, with 10 bases between them. Per germline, CDR1 LGHDT and CDR2 YNNKEL (reference sequence). The CDR3 is 13 amino acids. This CDR3 is CASKGKRNTEAFF. Written as DNA, the CDR3 is TGTGCCAGCAAGGGGAAGCGGAACACTGAAGCTTTCTTT.

The chain combines TRBV29-1 with TRBJ2-3, with 10 bases matching TRBD2. CDR1 and CDR2 from the germline V gene are SQVTM and ANQGSEA. CDR3 size: 15 residues. V was pared by 6 bases and J by 2 bases, with 8 bases of the junction left unmatched. The CDR3 spells CSVARTSGYTDTQYF. The CDR3 bases are TGCAGCGTGGCACGGACTAGCGGATACACAGATACGCAGTATTTT.

This clone was observed a handful of times. The CDR3: CASSGRQGGIYGYTF. CDR3 sequence (DNA): TGTGCCAGCAGCGGGAGACAGGGAGGCATCTATGGCTACACCTTC. V is TRBV2 and J is TRBJ1-2, with TRBD1 matching 7 bases. Germline V CDR1 and CDR2: SNHLY, FYNNEI. J gave up 4 bases and V 6 bases, and 11 bases lay outside the gene matches. CDR3 length: 15 amino acids.

The rearrangement links TRBV5-1 to TRBJ2-3; 10 nucleotides line up with TRBD2. V gave up 1 base and J gave up 4 bases; unmatched junction bases: 9. The CDR3 has 17 residues. CDR1 is SGHRS, CDR2 YFSETQ, per germline. CDR3 region: CASSLTLAGRGPDTQYF. The DNA for the CDR3 is TGCGCCAGCAGCTTGACACTAGCGGGGAGAGGGCCAGATACGCAGTATTTT.

This chain joins TRBV3-1 (or the pseudogene TRBV3-2) and TRBJ2-1, with a possible D match to TRBD2 (7 bases). The V end was cut by 4 bases, the J end by 1 base, with 11 bases between. The germline V gene has CDR1 LGHDT and CDR2 YNNKEL (reference sequence). The CDR3 contains 15 residues. The CDR3 nucleotides read TGTGCCAGCAGCCGAGGGGGAGGGTCCTACAATGAGCAGTTCTTC. This codes for CASSRGGGSYNEQFF.

V and J are TRBV19 and TRBJ1-5; D is perhaps TRBD1 (5 bases). V lost 3 bases and J 3 bases, leaving 9 bases between the germline ends. The CDR3 spans 14 residues. Germline loops: CDR1 LNHDA, CDR2 SQIVND (reference sequence). The CDR3 nucleotides are TGTGCCAGTAGTATTGTAGGGGTCAATCAGCCCCAGCATTTT. This sequence encodes CASSIVGVNQPQHF.

CDR3 nucleotides: TGTGCCACCAGCAGAGGGGTTCCCCTAGCGGGGGCCTACAATGAGCAGTTCTTC. Amino acids: CATSRGVPLAGAYNEQFF. V is TRBV15 and J is TRBJ2-1; 10 bases agree with TRBD2. Germline CDR1 is LNHNV and CDR2 is YYDKDF (reference sequence). The CDR3 loop spans 18 amino acids. Trimming took 1 base from V and 2 from J; bases not matched to a gene: 8.

Only a few counts were recorded for this clone. This rearrangement joins TRBV25-1 to TRBJ1-1, with a tentative D call TRBD1 (6 bases). V was trimmed by 0 bases and J by 8 bases, leaving 7 bases between them. Germline CDR1 MGHDK, CDR2 SYGVNS. This CDR3 comprises 12 residues. The CDR3: CASSEYGTEAFF. The CDR3 DNA reads as TGTGCCAGCAGTGAATACGGGACAGAAGCTTTCTTT.

CDR3 DNA: TGTGCCAGCTCAGGAAGCTCCTATAATTCACCCCTCCACTTT. Its protein is CASSGSSYNSPLHF. This rearrangement joins TRBV6-5 to TRBJ1-6, with D unresolved. V was trimmed by 8 bases and J by 0 bases, leaving 8 bases between them. The CDR3 has 14 amino acids. CDR1 is MNHEY and CDR2 is SVGAGI in the germline V gene.

This clone was seen more than once but under ten times. The rearrangement uses TRBV9 and TRBJ1-5; TRBD1 matches 7 bases. This CDR3 contains 15 residues. From germline, CDR1 is SGDLS and CDR2 YYNGEE. V lost 4 bases and J lost 0; bases outside the gene matches: 4. CDR3 in amino acids: CASSRTGDSNQPQHF. For the CDR3, the DNA is TGTGCCAGCAGCAGGACAGGCGATAGCAATCAGCCCCAGCATTTT. Complete variable domain (other parts from reference TRBV9 and TRBJ1-5): DSGVTQTPKHLITATGQRVTLRCSPRSGDLSVYWYQQSLDQGLQFLIQYYNGEERAKGNILERFSAQQFPDLHSELNLSSLELGDSALYFCASSRTGDSNQPQHFGDGTRLSIL.

The V and J genes are TRBV11-2 and TRBJ2-7, with D possibly matching TRBD2 (6 bases). Germline-derived CDR1 and CDR2 are SGHAT and FQNNGV. With 2 bases removed from V and 3 bases from J, the gap between germline ends came to 14 bases. The CDR3 spans 15 residues. The DNA for the CDR3 is TGTGCCAGCAGCTTAACGGGGCCGGGGGACTACGAGCAGTACTTC. Translating gives CASSLTGPGDYEQYF. Full variable domain (outside the CDR3, taken from reference TRBV11-2 and TRBJ2-7): EAGVAQSPRYKIIEKRQSVAFWCNPISGHATLYWYQQILGQGPKLLIQFQNNGVVDDSQLPKDRFSAERLKGVDSTLKIQPAKLEDSAVYLCASSLTGPGDYEQYFGPGTRLTVT.

V gene TRBV13 combines with J gene TRBJ1-4, with D perhaps matching TRBD1 (6 bases). The germline gives CDR1 PRHDT, CDR2 FYEKMQ (reference sequence). Between the trimmed V and J ends, which lost 2 bases and 5 bases, there was a span of 9 bases. The CDR3 spans 14 residues. CDR3 sequence reads: CASSLWGRNEKLFF. As DNA, the CDR3 is TGTGCCAGCAGCTTATGGGGGCGAAATGAAAAACTGTTTTTT.

The chain is built from TRBV7-9 and TRBJ1-2; unclear D gene. The germline gives CDR1 SEHNR, CDR2 FQNEAQ (reference sequence). V was clipped by 2 bases and J by 2 bases, with 6 bases between them. The CDR3 loop spans 13 amino acids. CDR3: CASSLRGNYGYTF. The CDR3 DNA follows: TGTGCCAGCAGCTTACGGGGAAACTATGGCTACACCTTC.

The chain couples TRBV10-3 to TRBJ2-7; D unresolved. V shed 3 bases and J shed 5 bases, with 11 bases lying between them. The CDR3 is 13 residues long. Germline CDR1 is ENHRY and CDR2 is SYGVKD. The CDR3 protein is CAISELTADEQYF. CDR3 coding DNA: TGTGCCATCAGTGAACTTACGGCGGACGAGCAGTACTTC.

This chain joins TRBV5-1 and TRBJ2-1; D is ambiguous. Germline values: CDR1 SGHRS, CDR2 YFSETQ. Trimming took off 0 bases at V and 5 bases at J, with 3 bases between the two ends. The CDR3 covers 12 residues. CDR3 loop: CASSLGDNEQFF. The CDR3 DNA reads TGCGCCAGCAGCTTGGGCGACAATGAGCAGTTCTTC.

The chain carries TRBV14 and TRBJ2-4; 10 bases match TRBD1. The CDR3 length is 18 residues. Germline assignment: CDR1 SGHDN and CDR2 FVKESK. Trimming removed 1 base from V and 1 base from J; junction bases left unmatched: 7. The CDR3 protein is CASSQGQGAGGAKNIQYF. Here the CDR3 DNA reads TGTGCCAGCAGCCAAGGACAGGGGGCCGGGGGGGCCAAAAACATTCAGTACTTC.

Note on this clone: In the same sample, other DNA sequences code for this CDR3. This chain uses TRBV11-2 with TRBJ1-2; D ambiguous. CDR3 size: 13 residues. The germline CDR1 and CDR2 sequences are SGHAT and FQNNGV. Trimming stripped 2 bases from V and 1 base from J, with 5 bases between. In DNA form, the CDR3 reads TGTGCCAGCAGCTTATACAGTAACTATGGCTACACCTTC. It codes for CASSLYSNYGYTF.

The chain carries TRBV7-2 and TRBJ2-5; 14 bases are a match to TRBD2. This CDR3 has 16 amino acids. After removal of 3 bases from V and 4 bases from J, the junction contained 4 bases not matched to a gene. Germline CDR1 reads SGHTA; CDR2 reads FQGNSA. The CDR3 bases are TGTGCCAGCAGCTTCTGGACTAGCGGGGGGCGAGAGACCCAGTACTTC. Amino acid sequence: CASSFWTSGGRETQYF.

The chain employs TRBV14 and TRBJ1-2; 7 bases map to TRBD1. V trimming: 4 bases; J trimming: 3 bases; junction bases outside the gene matches: 8. Germline-derived CDR1 and CDR2 are SGHDN and FVKESK. There are 15 residues in the CDR3. CDR3 DNA sequence: TGTGCCAGCAGCCCTACGACAGGGTGGGACTATGGCTACACCTTC. Its protein is CASSPTTGWDYGYTF.

This clone was detected a few times. This chain links TRBV5-4 with TRBJ2-7; TRBD1 agrees at 10 bases. Germline lookup yields CDR1 SGHNT and CDR2 YYREEE (reference sequence). The CDR3 consists of 15 residues. The V segment lost 1 base and the J segment 3 bases; nucleotides outside the gene matches: 4. The CDR3 region is CASSLLGTGDYEQYF. CDR3 sequence (DNA): TGTGCCAGCAGCTTGCTCGGGACAGGGGACTACGAGCAGTACTTC.